The rows below give T cell receptor beta chains drawn from one sample of a study of blood T cell repertoires in COVID-19. Clones were sequenced by immunoSEQ multiplex PCR, and TCRdb holds only the in-frame ones, with some missing. Of fewer than 300,000 clones listed, roughly 93% are singletons. The source material was PBMCs or T cells enriched from blood (not recorded which). All receptors come from a middle-aged woman with acute COVID-19. The CDR3 runs from the conserved cysteine through the conserved F or W. A D gene is named only where the DNA matches it firmly. Clone size, where shown, is once, few, many, or a class for clones that have expanded.

abundance	d_gene	v_gene	j_gene	CDR3aa	CDR3nt
once	TRBD2	TRBV7-8	TRBJ2-7	CASSLLAVTYEQYF	TGTGCCAGCAGCTTACTAGCGGTTACCTACGAGCAGTACTTC
-	TRBD1	TRBV18	TRBJ1-1	CASSRTGANTEAFF	TGTGCCAGCTCACGGACAGGGGCGAACACTGAAGCTTTCTTT
-	-	TRBV5-1	TRBJ2-2	CASSLLTTGELFF	TGCGCCAGCAGCTTGCTAACGACCGGGGAGCTGTTTTTT
-	-	TRBV5-6	TRBJ1-2	CASSSITVMAGYTF	TGTGCCAGCAGCTCAATTACAGTTATGGCTGGCTACACCTTC
-	-	TRBV15	TRBJ2-7	CATSRVGYEQYF	TGTGCCACCAGCAGAGTCGGCTACGAGCAGTACTTC
-	TRBD1	TRBV7-6	TRBJ1-3	CASSLVSGTAGAGNTIYF	TGTGCCAGCAGCTTAGTTTCCGGGACAGCGGGCGCTGGAAACACCATATATTTT
-	TRBD1	TRBV5-1	TRBJ1-1	CASSLWDRMNTEAFF	TGCGCCAGCAGCTTGTGGGACAGGATGAACACTGAAGCTTTCTTT
few	TRBD2	TRBV4-2	TRBJ2-1	CASSSGTSGKYYNEQFF	TGTGCCAGCAGCTCAGGGACTAGCGGGAAATACTACAATGAGCAGTTCTTC
-	-	TRBV15	TRBJ1-5	CATSRVASGSNQPQHF	TGTGCCACCAGCAGAGTTGCTTCCGGGAGCAATCAGCCCCAGCATTTT
-	TRBD1	TRBV5-5	TRBJ1-3	CASSLGLGRDSGNTIYF	TGTGCCAGCAGCTTGGGTTTAGGACGGGACAGTGGAAACACCATATATTTT
-	TRBD2	TRBV3-1/TRBV3-2	TRBJ2-7	CASSFNNGAGGTYEQYF	TGTGCCAGCAGCTTTAACAACGGGGCGGGGGGTACCTACGAGCAGTACTTC
-	-	TRBV12-3/TRBV12-4	TRBJ2-5	CASSLPSAETQYF	TGTGCCAGCAGTTTGCCTAGCGCCGAGACCCAGTACTTC
-	-	TRBV5-1	TRBJ2-2	CASSGDGSTGELFF	TGCGCCAGCAGCGGGGACGGGAGCACCGGGGAGCTGTTTTTT
few	TRBD2	TRBV9	TRBJ2-1	CASSPSAGAVYNEQFF	TGTGCCAGCAGCCCCTCAGCGGGGGCCGTATACAATGAGCAGTTCTTC
-	-	TRBV28	TRBJ1-5	CASGGTGGQPQHF	TGTGCCAGTGGAGGCACCGGAGGTCAGCCCCAGCATTTT
once	TRBD1	TRBV24-1	TRBJ2-2	CATSDPTGTGTTGELFF	TGTGCCACCAGTGATCCGACCGGGACAGGGACCACCGGGGAGCTGTTTTTT
-	-	TRBV6-5	TRBJ1-2	CASRAGTLYGYTF	TGTGCCAGCAGGGCGGGGACCCTCTATGGCTACACCTTC
-	-	TRBV2	TRBJ1-4	CASSDRGAWDEKLFF	TGTGCCAGCAGTGATCGGGGGGCCTGGGATGAAAAACTGTTTTTT
-	-	TRBV23-1	TRBJ1-5	CASSQSWRGLLFNQPQHF	TGCGCCAGCAGTCAATCGTGGAGGGGTTTGTTATTCAATCAGCCCCAGCATTTT
-	-	TRBV5-4	TRBJ2-5	CASSLDLGRKETQYF	TGTGCCAGCAGCTTGGATTTGGGCAGAAAAGAGACCCAGTACTTC
-	-	TRBV5-5	TRBJ2-3	CASSWSGTDTQYF	TGTGCCAGCAGCTGGAGTGGCACAGATACGCAGTATTTT
-	-	TRBV7-8	TRBJ1-1	CASGWGVNTEAFF	TGTGCCAGCGGATGGGGGGTTAACACTGAAGCTTTCTTT
once	-	TRBV5-1	TRBJ1-6	CASRIGSENNSPLHF	TGCGCCAGCAGGATTGGTTCGGAGAATAATTCACCCCTCCACTTT
-	TRBD1	TRBV5-1	TRBJ2-1	CASSDSPQGAGHEQFF	TGCGCCAGCAGCGACTCCCCACAGGGGGCTGGCCATGAGCAGTTCTTC
once	TRBD1	TRBV18	TRBJ2-7	CASSPGTVWGNEQYF	TGTGCCAGCTCACCAGGGACAGTGTGGGGGAACGAGCAGTACTTC
once	TRBD2	TRBV6-5	TRBJ2-5	CASSFPSSGARTQYF	TGTGCCAGCAGCTTCCCTTCTAGCGGGGCCAGGACCCAGTACTTC
-	TRBD1	TRBV11-2	TRBJ2-7	CASSRPGQNYYEQYF	TGTGCCAGCAGCAGGCCGGGACAGAACTACTACGAGCAGTACTTC
-	-	TRBV6-6	TRBJ1-2	CASTPDRRSGYTF	TGTGCCAGCACCCCCGACAGGAGGTCTGGCTACACCTTC
-	TRBD2	TRBV19	TRBJ2-5	CASSTGLAGGRGETQYF	TGTGCCAGTAGCACGGGACTAGCGGGAGGGAGGGGAGAGACCCAGTACTTC
-	-	TRBV7-8	TRBJ1-2	CASSSGRTGYYGYTF	TGTGCCAGCAGCTCGGGAAGAACAGGGTACTATGGCTACACCTTC
-	TRBD2	TRBV5-1	TRBJ2-7	CASSLSGTSGYEQYF	TGCGCCAGCAGCTTGTCGGGGACTAGCGGGTACGAGCAGTACTTC
-	-	TRBV4-1	TRBJ2-6	CASSLRLFPHDYGANVLTF	TGCGCCAGCAGCCTGAGACTATTTCCCCATGATTATGGGGCCAACGTCCTGACTTTC
-	-	TRBV11-3	TRBJ2-3	CASSFGADLTDTQYF	TGTGCCAGCAGCTTTGGGGCGGACCTCACAGATACGCAGTATTTT
-	TRBD1	TRBV16	TRBJ1-2	CASSRWTGGYRPPTFYGYTF	TGTGCCAGCAGCCGATGGACAGGGGGCTATCGGCCACCAACCTTTTATGGCTACACCTTC
-	-	TRBV9	TRBJ2-2	CASSVGFGRDTGELFF	TGTGCCAGCAGCGTAGGGTTCGGCAGGGACACCGGGGAGCTGTTTTTT
-	-	TRBV6-6	TRBJ1-4	CASSPSATNEKLFF	TGTGCCAGCAGTCCCTCTGCAACTAATGAAAAACTGTTTTTT
-	TRBD2	TRBV4-1	TRBJ2-6	CASSQAGGGASGANVLTF	TGCGCCAGCAGCCAAGCGGGCGGGGGGGCCTCTGGGGCCAACGTCCTGACTTTC
-	-	TRBV7-2	TRBJ2-7	CASSEHTYEQYF	TGTGCCAGCAGCGAACATACCTACGAGCAGTACTTC
-	TRBD1	TRBV9	TRBJ2-5	CASSGQGAQETQYF	TGTGCCAGCAGCGGACAGGGGGCCCAAGAGACCCAGTACTTC
-	-	TRBV27	TRBJ2-4	CASSLAGELNIQYF	TGTGCCAGCAGTTTAGCCGGGGAACTAAACATTCAGTACTTC
-	-	TRBV11-2	TRBJ1-1	CASSLGGGNTEAFF	TGTGCCAGCAGCTTAGGCGGGGGGAACACTGAAGCTTTCTTT
few	-	TRBV23-1	TRBJ1-1	CASSLDFEAFF	TGCGCCAGCAGTCTGGACTTTGAAGCTTTCTTT
-	TRBD1	TRBV5-1	TRBJ2-3	CASSLPMGTATDTQYF	TGCGCCAGCAGCTTGCCAATGGGGACAGCCACAGATACGCAGTATTTT
-	-	TRBV3-1/TRBV3-2	TRBJ1-2	CASSQDVQVYGYTF	TGTGCCAGCAGCCAAGATGTCCAGGTCTATGGCTACACCTTC
-	-	TRBV15	TRBJ1-6	CATSRESGTYNSPLHF	TGTGCCACCAGCAGAGAGAGCGGCACTTATAATTCACCCCTCCACTTT
-	TRBD2	TRBV11-3	TRBJ2-6	CASSLLAGGAAYGANVLTF	TGTGCCAGCAGCTTATTAGCGGGAGGAGCGGCTTATGGGGCCAACGTCCTGACTTTC
-	TRBD2	TRBV19	TRBJ2-2	CASTGLAGGPTGELFF	TGTGCCAGTACCGGCCTAGCGGGAGGGCCAACCGGGGAGCTGTTTTTT
-	TRBD2	TRBV2	TRBJ2-3	CASLLLANTDTQYF	TGTGCCAGTCTCTTACTAGCGAACACAGATACGCAGTATTTT
-	TRBD1	TRBV13	TRBJ2-7	CASSIGTGASYEQYF	TGTGCCAGCAGCATAGGGACAGGTGCCTCCTACGAGCAGTACTTC